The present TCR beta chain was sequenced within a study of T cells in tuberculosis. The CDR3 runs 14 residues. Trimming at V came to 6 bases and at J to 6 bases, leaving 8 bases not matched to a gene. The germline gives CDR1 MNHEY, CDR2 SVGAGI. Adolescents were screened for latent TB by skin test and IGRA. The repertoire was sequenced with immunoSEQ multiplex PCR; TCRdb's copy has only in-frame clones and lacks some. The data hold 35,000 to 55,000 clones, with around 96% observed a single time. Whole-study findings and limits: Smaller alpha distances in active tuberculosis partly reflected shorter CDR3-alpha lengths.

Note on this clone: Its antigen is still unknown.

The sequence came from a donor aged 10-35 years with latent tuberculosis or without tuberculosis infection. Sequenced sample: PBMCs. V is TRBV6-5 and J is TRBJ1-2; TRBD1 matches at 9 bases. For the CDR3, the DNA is TGTGCCAGCAGCCAAGGACAGGGGTACGATGGCTACACCTTC. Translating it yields CASSQGQGYDGYTF.